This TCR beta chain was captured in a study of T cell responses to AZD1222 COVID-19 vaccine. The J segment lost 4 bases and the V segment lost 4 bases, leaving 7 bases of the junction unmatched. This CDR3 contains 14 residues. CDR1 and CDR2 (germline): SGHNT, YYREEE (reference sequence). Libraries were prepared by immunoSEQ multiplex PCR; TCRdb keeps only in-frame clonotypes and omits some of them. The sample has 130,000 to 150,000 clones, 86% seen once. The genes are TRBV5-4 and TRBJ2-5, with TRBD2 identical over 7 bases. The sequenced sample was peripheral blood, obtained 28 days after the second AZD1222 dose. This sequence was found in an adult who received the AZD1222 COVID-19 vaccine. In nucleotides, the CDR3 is TGTGCCAGCAGCCCGATGGGAGGGTCAGAGACCCAGTACTTC. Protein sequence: CASSPMGGSETQYF.